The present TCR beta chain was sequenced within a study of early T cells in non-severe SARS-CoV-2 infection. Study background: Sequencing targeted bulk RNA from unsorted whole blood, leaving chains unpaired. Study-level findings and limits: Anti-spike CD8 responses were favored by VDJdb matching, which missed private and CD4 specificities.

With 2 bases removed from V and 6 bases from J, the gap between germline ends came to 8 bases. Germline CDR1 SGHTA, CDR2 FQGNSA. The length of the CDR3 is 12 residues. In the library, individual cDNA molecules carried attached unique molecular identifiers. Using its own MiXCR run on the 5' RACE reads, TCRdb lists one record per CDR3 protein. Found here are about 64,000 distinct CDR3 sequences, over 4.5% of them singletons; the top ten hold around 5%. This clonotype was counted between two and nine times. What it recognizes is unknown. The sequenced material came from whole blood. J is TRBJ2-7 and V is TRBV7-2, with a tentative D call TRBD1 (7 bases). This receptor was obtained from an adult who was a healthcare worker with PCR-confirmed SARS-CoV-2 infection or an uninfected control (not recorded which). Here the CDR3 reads CASSLQGGEQYF. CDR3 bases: TGTGCCAGCAGCTTACAGGGGGGCGAGCAGTACTTC.